The next 7 T cell receptor beta chains were all read from a single sample in a study of siplizumab effects on memory and regulatory T cells. Repertoires were generated with immunoSEQ multiplex PCR, while TCRdb's copy carries only in-frame clones and drops some. In the table there are fewer than 130,000 clones, roughly 92% of which are singletons. Sequencing was carried out using CD4+ T cells sorted from blood. These receptors all come from a human donor in good health.

This clone appeared a single time. The chain is built from TRBV21-1 and TRBJ2-7; TRBD2, as called in the table, went unchecked against the DNA. TRBV21-1 is a pseudogene locus. This CDR3 contains 16 residues. CDR3 DNA: TGTGCCAGCAGCAAACCCGGACTAGCGGAAGCCTACGAGCAGTACTTC. This encodes CASSKPGLAEAYEQYF.

J is TRBJ1-2 and V is TRBV5-6; the match to TRBD1 covers 7 bases. CDR1 SGHDT and CDR2 YYEEEE come from the germline V gene. CDR3 length: 13 residues. J lost 3 bases, V lost 4 bases, and 3 bases had no gene match. The CDR3 DNA reads TGTGCCAGCAGCGGGGGACAGCACTATGGCTACACCTTC. Protein product: CASSGGQHYGYTF.

J is TRBJ2-1 and V is TRBV27, with TRBD1 matching over 7 bases. The CDR3 is 16 residues long. CDR1 and CDR2 from the germline V gene are MNHEY and SMNVEV (reference sequence). Trimming removed 4 bases from V and 5 bases from J; junction bases left unmatched: 11. The CDR3 nucleotides are TGTGCCAGCAGTTCCCGACAGGGACCTAACCACAATGAGCAGTTCTTC. It yields the protein CASSSRQGPNHNEQFF.

This chain uses TRBV6-6 with TRBJ1-2; tentatively, D is TRBD1 (6 bases). V shed 5 bases and J shed 5 bases, with 15 bases lying between them. CDR3 length: 14 residues. Germline V gene data show CDR1 as MNHNY and CDR2 as SVGAGI (reference sequence). CDR3 in DNA: TGTGCCAGCAGTCCAATTTTCCAGGGGTATGGCTACACCTTC. Its protein is CASSPIFQGYGYTF.

The chain uses TRBV5-5 and TRBJ1-2, with D perhaps TRBD1 (5 bases). CDR1 is SGHKS, CDR2 YYEKEE, per germline (reference sequence). The CDR3 totals 14 residues. V was cut by 4 bases and J by 4 bases, with 14 bases left in between. CDR3 amino acids: CASSLDKNIYGYTF. The CDR3 DNA reads as TGTGCCAGCAGCCTGGACAAAAATATCTATGGCTACACCTTC.

The genes are TRBV18 and TRBJ2-7; D is uncertain. CDR3 length equals 14 residues. The germline V gene encodes CDR1 KGHSH and CDR2 LQKENI. V was pared by 3 bases and J by 4 bases, with 13 bases between. The CDR3 DNA is TGTGCCAGCTCACCGGATACTTCCCTTTACGAGCAGTACTTC. The encoded protein is CASSPDTSLYEQYF.

The J gene is TRBJ1-5, the V gene TRBV7-2; possibly TRBD1 for D (5 bases). The CDR3 runs to 14 residues. Germline V CDR1 and CDR2: SGHTA, FQGNSA. The V and J ends lost 1 base and 6 bases respectively, with 10 bases between them. CDR3 loop: CASSLGSGGQPQHF. Here the CDR3 DNA reads TGTGCCAGCAGCTTAGGTTCTGGGGGTCAGCCCCAGCATTTT.